This T cell receptor (beta chain) was documented in a study of blood T cell repertoires in COVID-19. Study-wide background: T cells, B-cell-depleted T cells, or PBMCs supplied cDNA or gDNA.

Sequenced by immunoSEQ multiplex PCR; TCRdb stores in-frame clones only, minus some. The sample has about 87,000 clones; about 80% are singletons. The CDR3 runs to 15 residues. Trimming removed 3 bases at V and 0 bases at J, with 10 bases between. From germline, CDR1 is SGDLS and CDR2 YYNGEE. The V and J genes are TRBV9 and TRBJ1-3; D is unresolved. Sequencing used peripheral blood. This TCR came from a woman aged 70-85 years with acute or convalescent COVID-19. CDR3 bases: TGTGCCAGCAGCGCCGGGATCGCCTCTGGAAACACCATATATTTT. Residues: CASSAGIASGNTIYF.